The 10 T cell receptor beta chains reported below all come from one sample, sequenced in a study of blood T cell repertoires in COVID-19. The method was immunoSEQ multiplex PCR; TCRdb's version includes in-frame clones alone and lacks a portion of them. The table has 250,000 to 300,000 clones, roughly 90% seen once; the top ten hold 2.2%. The sample taken for sequencing was peripheral blood. Receptors were obtained from a man aged 45-60 years with acute or convalescent COVID-19.

This clone was found once. The chain has TRBV7-8 and TRBJ2-1; 14 bases are shared with TRBD2. The CDR3 spans 19 residues. Germline CDR1 reads SGHVS; CDR2 reads FQNEAQ. The V and J ends lost 1 base and 0 bases, in that order; junction bases with no gene match: 5. The DNA of the CDR3 is TGTGCCAGCAGCTTAGGAGGGACTAGCGGGGGCCGCTCCTACAATGAGCAGTTCTTC. Amino acid sequence: CASSLGGTSGGRSYNEQFF.

This clone was counted a few times. The chain recombines TRBV7-2 with TRBJ2-1, with a possible D match to TRBD1 (6 bases). V lost 5 bases to trimming and J lost 4 bases, with 18 bases between them. The germline gives CDR1 SGHTA, CDR2 FQGNSA. The CDR3 has 16 residues. The CDR3 loop reads CASSARGPSLYNEQFF. For the CDR3, the DNA is TGTGCCAGCAGCGCCAGGGGCCCTTCTTTGTACAATGAGCAGTTCTTC.

This clone was observed a single time. The chain joins TRBV7-9 to TRBJ2-2, with D maybe TRBD1 (6 bases). CDR3 length: 17 residues. The V gene's germline CDR1 is SEHNR and CDR2 FQNEAQ (reference sequence). Deletions cut 5 bases from V and 3 bases from J, with 19 bases between. The CDR3: CASSLTPNRAYTGELFF. CDR3 DNA sequence: TGTGCCAGCAGCCTTACGCCGAACAGGGCTTACACCGGGGAGCTGTTTTTT.

This chain links TRBV7-9 with TRBJ2-5; perhaps TRBD1 as D (6 bases). Germline loops: CDR1 SEHNR, CDR2 FQNEAQ (reference sequence). CDR3 length: 14 amino acids. The V gene lost 8 bases and the J gene lost 2 bases, with 15 bases spanning the gap. This CDR3 is CASGQSSLQETQYF. The CDR3 DNA is TGTGCCAGCGGACAGAGTAGCCTGCAAGAGACCCAGTACTTC. Together with reference TRBV7-9 and TRBJ2-5, the CDR3 gives the full variable domain: DTGVSQNPRHKITKRGQNVTFRCDPISEHNRLYWYRQTLGQGPEFLTYFQNEAQLEKSRLLSDRFSAERPKGSFSTLEIQRTEQGDSAMYLCASGQSSLQETQYFGPGTRLLVL.

The chain uses TRBV5-8 and TRBJ2-7; 7 positions agree with TRBD1. This CDR3 is 13 amino acids long. The ends lost 8 bases at V and 2 bases at J; junction bases unmatched: 7. CDR1 SGHTS and CDR2 YDEGEE come from the germline V gene. CDR3 DNA sequence: TGTGCCAGTAACAGGGGAGTCGCCTACGAGCAGTACTTC. Its protein is CASNRGVAYEQYF.

This sequence joins TRBV23-1 and TRBJ2-5; 10 nucleotides line up with TRBD1. TRBV23-1 is an ORF, with its function uncertain. The CDR3 consists of 16 residues. V lost 2 bases, J lost 1 base, and 4 bases stayed unmatched. The CDR3 DNA follows: TGCGCCAGCAGTCAACAGGACAGGGGGGTCCAAGAGACCCAGTACTTC. It translates to CASSQQDRGVQETQYF.

V usage is TRBV19 and J usage is TRBJ1-5; maybe TRBD1 (5 bases). The CDR3 sequence is 17 residues long. Trimming pared 10 bases from V and 2 bases from J, leaving 24 bases between. Germline V CDR1 and CDR2: LNHDA, SQIVND (reference sequence). CDR3 sequence (DNA): TGTGCCATCAGGAAACCAAAGGGGCCGTATGGCAATCAGCCCCAGCATTTT. Protein sequence: CAIRKPKGPYGNQPQHF.

V gene TRBV19 combines with J gene TRBJ2-6; TRBD1 agrees at 8 bases. Germline V gene lookup returns CDR1 LNHDA and CDR2 SQIVND (reference sequence). CDR3 length equals 17 residues. V lost 0 bases to trimming and J lost 2 bases; unmatched junction nucleotides: 3. The CDR3 here is CASSIDQGAPGANVLTF. The CDR3 DNA is TGTGCCAGTAGTATAGATCAGGGGGCGCCTGGGGCCAACGTCCTGACTTTC.

The CDR3 DNA reads as TGTGCCAGCAGTGAGGAACTAGCGGGGGAAGATACGCAGTATTTT. The encoded protein is CASSEELAGEDTQYF. The chain recombines TRBV2 with TRBJ2-3, with 11 nucleotides matching TRBD2. Germline CDR1 reads SNHLY; CDR2 reads FYNNEI. V was pared by 3 bases and J by 5 bases, with 4 bases of the junction left unmatched. The CDR3 totals 15 residues.

Written as DNA, the CDR3 is TGTGCCAGCAGCCAGGGTCAAGCGGGAAACTATGGCTACACCTTC. It yields the protein CASSQGQAGNYGYTF. This rearrangement joins TRBV3-1 (or the pseudogene TRBV3-2) to TRBJ1-2; D ambiguous. The CDR3 extends over 15 amino acids. V dropped 3 bases and J dropped 2 bases, with 13 bases sitting between them. Germline assignment: CDR1 LGHDT and CDR2 YNNKEL (reference sequence).